A single sample gave rise to the 28 T cell receptor beta chains below, sequenced in a study of CD8 T cells in ankylosing spondylitis. TCRdb used MiXCR to reprocess the 5' RACE reads, holding one entry per CDR3 protein. The table includes 20,000 to 25,000 distinct CDR3 sequences, 10% to 15% detected once. The specimen sequenced was blood. All receptors derive from a male donor with ankylosing spondylitis or in good health (not recorded which).

This clonotype was seen many times. The CDR3 is CSVPTPDRGFDTGELFF. CDR3 in DNA: TGCAGCGTCCCTACCCCGGACAGGGGGTTTGACACCGGGGAGCTGTTTTTT. The genes are TRBV29-1 and TRBJ2-2; 10 nucleotides agree with TRBD1. V lost 6 bases to trimming and J lost 3 bases; unmatched junction nucleotides: 13. Germline loops: CDR1 SQVTM, CDR2 ANQGSEA. This CDR3 has 17 residues.

At least ten counts were recorded for this clonotype. The gene calls are TRBV20-1 and TRBJ2-2; TRBD2 might be the D (6 bases). Trimming removed 6 bases at V and 6 bases at J, with 17 bases between. CDR1 and CDR2 from the germline V gene are DFQATT and SNEGSKA (reference sequence). The CDR3 is 14 amino acids. The DNA of the CDR3 is TGCAGTGCCGGACGTGGGGGGAGGCCCGGGGAGCTGTTTTTT. It translates to CSAGRGGRPGELFF.

This clonotype showed up many times. This rearrangement joins TRBV20-1 to TRBJ1-4; TRBD1 agrees at 10 bases. The ends lost 2 bases at V and 5 bases at J; junction bases unmatched: 5. The CDR3 covers 15 residues. Germline values: CDR1 DFQATT, CDR2 SNEGSKA (reference sequence). The CDR3 sequence is CSARIPGQGNEKLFF. The CDR3 DNA reads TGCAGTGCTAGAATACCGGGACAGGGGAATGAAAAACTGTTTTTT.

This clonotype was seen repeatedly, ten times or more. The chain joins TRBV6-6 to TRBJ2-5; D is undetermined. Germline V CDR1 and CDR2: MNHNY, SVGAGI (reference sequence). V dropped 0 bases and J dropped 14 bases, with 16 bases sitting between them. This CDR3 contains 13 residues. The CDR3 DNA is TGTGCCAGCAGTTACTCATGGCCCGGGCCCCGCTACTTC. Its translation is CASSYSWPGPRYF.

V is TRBV19 and J is TRBJ2-2, with 10 bases that match TRBD1. The length of the CDR3 is 15 residues. V lost 7 bases to trimming and J lost 6 bases; unmatched junction nucleotides: 8. Per germline, CDR1 LNHDA and CDR2 SQIVND (reference sequence). The CDR3 is CASTRQGAFAGELFF. Written as DNA, the CDR3 is TGTGCCAGTACTAGACAGGGGGCTTTCGCCGGGGAGCTGTTTTTT.

This clonotype has a handful of counts. V and J are TRBV20-1 and TRBJ2-2; 11 bases are a match to TRBD2. The germline V gene has CDR1 DFQATT and CDR2 SNEGSKA (reference sequence). Trimming removed 0 bases from V and 8 bases from J; junction bases left unmatched: 8. The CDR3 extends over 16 amino acids. The CDR3 loop is CSARDQLAGVVGELFF. The CDR3 DNA reads TGCAGTGCTAGAGATCAACTAGCGGGAGTAGTGGGGGAGCTGTTTTTT.

The chain links TRBV29-1 to TRBJ2-7; possible D gene TRBD1, 6 bases. CDR1 SQVTM and CDR2 ANQGSEA come from the germline V gene. This CDR3 has 11 residues. Trimming stripped 1 base from V and 7 bases from J, with 8 bases between. CDR3 sequence reads: CSVEVDREQYF. The CDR3 DNA sequence: TGCAGCGTTGAAGTCGACAGGGAGCAGTACTTC.

This clonotype was observed many times. V and J are TRBV7-3 and TRBJ2-1, with TRBD2 matching over 9 bases. The CDR3 is 15 amino acids. Trimming cost V 5 bases and J 9 bases; bases outside gene matches: 11. Germline values: CDR1 SGHTA, CDR2 FQGTGA. CDR3 loop: CASSPLVAGASEQFF. The CDR3 DNA is TGTGCCAGCAGCCCTCTAGTAGCGGGGGCAAGTGAGCAGTTCTTC.

The chain is built from TRBV12-3 or TRBV12-4 and TRBJ2-7, with TRBD2 matching over 13 bases. The CDR3 covers 15 residues. V lost 2 bases and J lost 5; bases outside the gene matches: 3. CDR3 sequence: CASSLRLAGGNEQYF. DNA of the CDR3: TGTGCCAGCAGTTTAAGACTAGCGGGAGGCAACGAGCAGTACTTC.

The J gene is TRBJ2-7, the V gene TRBV7-2, with TRBD2 as a possible D gene (6 bases). Germline lookup yields CDR1 SGHTA and CDR2 FQGNSA. The CDR3 loop spans 14 amino acids. V lost 5 bases, J lost 4 bases, and 15 bases lay in between. The CDR3 coding sequence is TGTGCCAGCAGCCGGCGGGACGTGGGATACGAGCAGTACGTC. Amino acids: CASSRRDVGYEQYV.

This clonotype was seen ten or more times. This chain joins TRBV24-1 and TRBJ2-1; tentatively, D is TRBD1 (6 bases). This CDR3 spans 13 amino acids. Per germline, CDR1 KGHDR and CDR2 SFDVKD. V was trimmed by 4 bases and J by 9 bases, leaving 12 bases between them. The CDR3 region has the DNA TGTGCCACCAGTGAGTATCAGGGGATTGAGCAGTTCTTC. This codes for CATSEYQGIEQFF.

The chain's CDR3 is CASSLASSGTVADTQYF. The DNA for the CDR3 is TGCGCCAGCAGCTTGGCCTCTAGCGGGACGGTCGCAGATACGCAGTATTTT. The genes are TRBV5-1 and TRBJ2-3, with 9 bases matching TRBD2. Germline CDR1 and CDR2: SGHRS and YFSETQ. The CDR3 has 17 residues. J lost 4 bases, V lost 0 bases, and 9 bases had no gene match.

This clonotype showed up many times. CDR3 sequence reads: CASRAGGTDTQYF. DNA for the CDR3: TGTGCCAGCAGGGCCGGGGGCACAGATACGCAGTATTTT. The chain employs TRBV7-2 and TRBJ2-3; D possibly corresponds to TRBD2 (5 bases). This CDR3 has 13 amino acids. Deletions cut 6 bases from V and 1 base from J, with 8 bases between. CDR1 is SGHTA and CDR2 is FQGNSA in the germline V gene.

This clonotype was seen a handful of times. This rearrangement joins TRBV5-1 to TRBJ2-1; D assignment may be TRBD1 or TRBD2 (6 bases each). There are 14 residues in the CDR3. Germline loops: CDR1 SGHRS, CDR2 YFSETQ. The ends were cut back, 4 bases at V and 8 bases at J, with 16 bases in the middle. The CDR3 nucleotides are TGCGCCAGCAGCCCAGGGTGGGGGGCCGATGAGCAGTTCTTC. Residues: CASSPGWGADEQFF.

This clonotype occurred many times. The chain joins TRBV27 to TRBJ2-2; 8 bases fit TRBD1. Per germline, CDR1 MNHEY and CDR2 SMNVEV (reference sequence). Germline trimming cut 7 bases from V and 7 bases from J; bases unmatched to any gene: 5. The CDR3 is made up of 13 amino acids. CDR3 sequence (DNA): TGTGCCAGCACCCAGGGGGCCATCGGGGAGCTGTTTTTT. Protein product: CASTQGAIGELFF.

At least ten counts were recorded for this clonotype. The chain links TRBV20-1 to TRBJ2-1, with a possible D match to TRBD1 (6 bases). Trimming removed 2 bases from V and 6 bases from J, with 11 bases in between. The CDR3 has 13 amino acids. CDR1 and CDR2 (germline): DFQATT, SNEGSKA (reference sequence). The CDR3 region is CSARPGTPNEQFF. The DNA for the CDR3 is TGCAGTGCTAGACCCGGGACACCCAATGAGCAGTTCTTC.

The chain has TRBV7-2 and TRBJ2-5; 7 bases line up with TRBD1. Germline trimming cut 5 bases from V and 1 base from J; bases unmatched to any gene: 7. The CDR3 sequence is 15 residues long. In germline, CDR1 is SGHTA, CDR2 FQGNSA. The CDR3 sequence: CASSRLQGRQETQYF. The CDR3 DNA follows: TGTGCCAGCAGCCGATTACAGGGGCGCCAAGAGACCCAGTACTTC.

This clonotype was seen at least ten times. This CDR3 is CASSFPWETQYF. CDR3 sequence (DNA): TGTGCCAGCAGTTTCCCTTGGGAGACCCAGTACTTC. The rearrangement joins TRBV12-3 or TRBV12-4 to TRBJ2-5; D gene ambiguous. This CDR3 is 12 amino acids long. V dropped 3 bases and J dropped 5 bases, with 7 bases sitting between them.

At least ten counts were recorded for this clonotype. CDR3 region: CASRPFLRYTGELFF. In DNA form, the CDR3 reads TGTGCCAGCAGGCCCTTTTTACGGTACACCGGGGAGCTGTTTTTT. This chain uses TRBV12-3 or TRBV12-4 with TRBJ2-2; D gene unclear. V was clipped by 6 bases and J by 3 bases, with 14 bases between them. The CDR3 contains 15 residues.

This clonotype was seen ten or more times. The chain employs TRBV12-3 or TRBV12-4 and TRBJ1-1; D is perhaps TRBD1 (5 bases). This CDR3 region has 15 residues. V shed 2 bases and J shed 4 bases, with 14 bases lying between them. CDR3 DNA: TGTGCCAGCAGTTTAAATTTAGGGGTTCCCACTGAAGCTTTCTTT. Protein: CASSLNLGVPTEAFF.

This clonotype was observed many times. The chain combines TRBV5-1 with TRBJ2-2, with 12 bases fitting TRBD2. The length of the CDR3 is 18 residues. V shed 1 base, J shed 6 bases, and the junction held 10 bases outside the gene matches. Germline V gene lookup returns CDR1 SGHRS and CDR2 YFSETQ. The CDR3 DNA reads as TGCGCCAGCAGCTTGCGAGAGCCTCTAGCGGGAGGGGCCGGGGAGCTGTTTTTT. Its protein product is CASSLREPLAGGAGELFF. Full variable domain (missing parts from reference TRBV5-1 and TRBJ2-2): KAGVTQTPRYLIKTRGQQVTLSCSPISGHRSVSWYQQTPGQGLQFLFEYFSETQRNKGNFPGRFSGRQFSNSRSEMNVSTLELGDSALYLCASSLREPLAGGAGELFFGEGSRLTVL.

The chain combines TRBV5-6 with TRBJ2-2; TRBD1 is a possible D gene (6 bases). The CDR3 length is 14 residues. Trimming left V 3 bases short and J 6 bases short, with 12 bases between. The germline CDR1 and CDR2 sequences are SGHDT and YYEEEE. The CDR3 region has the DNA TGTGCCAGCAGCTATACAGGGACGGCCGGGGAGCTGTTTTTT. It specifies CASSYTGTAGELFF. Combining the CDR3 with reference TRBV5-6 and TRBJ2-2 gives the whole variable domain DAGVTQSPTHLIKTRGQQVTLRCSPKSGHDTVSWYQQALGQGPQFIFQYYEEEERQRGNFPDRFSGHQFPNYSSELNVNALLLGDSALYLCASSYTGTAGELFFGEGSRLTVL.

This clonotype was seen at least ten times. This chain's CDR3 is CASSQGLINTEAFF. The CDR3 DNA follows: TGCGCCAGCAGCCAAGGTCTGATAAACACTGAAGCTTTCTTT. The chain employs TRBV4-1 and TRBJ1-1; D is undetermined. This CDR3 contains 14 residues. Trimming removed 1 base at V and 2 bases at J, with 8 bases between. Per germline, CDR1 MGHRA and CDR2 YSYEKL.

In its sample, this clonotype was seen many times. The chain couples TRBV29-1 to TRBJ2-3, with unresolved D. V dropped 7 bases and J dropped 0 bases, with 5 bases sitting between them. The CDR3 is 11 residues long. Germline V gene data show CDR1 as SQVTM and CDR2 as ANQGSEA. Here the CDR3 DNA reads TGCAGCGGGGGAAGCACAGATACGCAGTATTTT. This translates into CSGGSTDTQYF.

In DNA, the CDR3 is TGTGCCAGCAGTTCAACCGGGACTAGCTTTATAACGCAGTATTTT. It encodes CASSSTGTSFITQYF. V and J are TRBV27 and TRBJ2-3; TRBD2 aligns across 9 bases. CDR1 is MNHEY, CDR2 SMNVEV, per germline (reference sequence). Trimming removed 4 bases from V and 9 bases from J; junction bases left unmatched: 11. This CDR3 is built from 15 residues.

In this sample, this clonotype turned up a few times. The CDR3 region has the DNA TGCAGCGTTGACTCCTACAATGAGCAGTTCTTC. Its translation is CSVDSYNEQFF. The V gene is TRBV29-1, the J gene TRBJ2-1; D unclear. CDR1 is SQVTM, CDR2 ANQGSEA, per germline. The ends were cut back, 3 bases at V and 0 bases at J, with 0 bases in the middle. The CDR3 length is 11 residues.

This chain connects TRBV29-1 to TRBJ2-1, with 9 bases fitting TRBD2. Trimming at V came to 5 bases and at J to 3 bases, leaving 5 bases not matched to a gene. Germline CDR1 is SQVTM and CDR2 is ANQGSEA. This CDR3 comprises 14 residues. CDR3 sequence reads: CSVRTSGYYNEQFF. Here the CDR3 DNA reads TGCAGCGTTAGAACTAGCGGGTACTACAATGAGCAGTTCTTC.

This clonotype showed up just a few times. The chain links TRBV28 to TRBJ1-1; 10 bases match TRBD1. J gave up 1 base and V 8 bases, and 10 bases lay outside the gene matches. The CDR3 covers 16 residues. Looked up from germline, CDR1 is MDHEN and CDR2 is SYDVKM. CDR3 nucleotides: TGTGCCAGCGGGGAACCACGGACAGGGGGGAACACTGAAGCTTTCTTT. Translation gives CASGEPRTGGNTEAFF.